The entry that follows covers one T cell receptor (beta chain) sequence. The antigen is unknown. This entry is derived from a study of CD4+ T cells in melanoma. Study outcomes and limitations: A reported correlation linked neoantigen-specific CD4+ T cells to CD8+, macrophage and B cell function.

TCRdb's table, derived via immunoSEQ multiplex PCR, lists solely in-frame clones and lacks some. The repertoire holds 110,000 to 150,000 clones, with about nine tenths as singletons. This receptor was identified in a human donor with melanoma.

CDR3 coding DNA: TGTGCCAGCAGCTTACAGTCTGAACTTGCCATTAAGACCCAGTACTTC. This sequence encodes CASSLQSELAIKTQYF. The V call is TRBV7-2, the J call TRBJ2-5; D is uncertain. Germline CDR1 SGHTA, CDR2 FQGNSA. Trimming removed 2 bases at V and 6 bases at J, with 19 bases between. The CDR3 is 16 amino acids.